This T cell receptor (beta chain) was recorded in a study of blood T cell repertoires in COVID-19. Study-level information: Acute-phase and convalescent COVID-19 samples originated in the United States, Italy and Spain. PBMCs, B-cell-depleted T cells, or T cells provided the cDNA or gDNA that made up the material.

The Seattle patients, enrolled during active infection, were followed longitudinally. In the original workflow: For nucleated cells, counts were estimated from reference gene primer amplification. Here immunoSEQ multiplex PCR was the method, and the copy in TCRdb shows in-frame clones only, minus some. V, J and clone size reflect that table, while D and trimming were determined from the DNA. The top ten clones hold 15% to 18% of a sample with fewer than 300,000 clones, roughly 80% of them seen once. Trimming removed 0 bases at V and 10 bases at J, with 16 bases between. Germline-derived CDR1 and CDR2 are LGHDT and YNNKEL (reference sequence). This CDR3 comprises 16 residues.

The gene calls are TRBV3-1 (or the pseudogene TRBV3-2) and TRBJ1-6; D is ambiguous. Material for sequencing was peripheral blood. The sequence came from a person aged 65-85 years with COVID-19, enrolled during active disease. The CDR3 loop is CASSQDWGNKRSPLHF. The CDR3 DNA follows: TGTGCCAGCAGCCAAGATTGGGGTAACAAGCGGTCACCCCTCCACTTT.